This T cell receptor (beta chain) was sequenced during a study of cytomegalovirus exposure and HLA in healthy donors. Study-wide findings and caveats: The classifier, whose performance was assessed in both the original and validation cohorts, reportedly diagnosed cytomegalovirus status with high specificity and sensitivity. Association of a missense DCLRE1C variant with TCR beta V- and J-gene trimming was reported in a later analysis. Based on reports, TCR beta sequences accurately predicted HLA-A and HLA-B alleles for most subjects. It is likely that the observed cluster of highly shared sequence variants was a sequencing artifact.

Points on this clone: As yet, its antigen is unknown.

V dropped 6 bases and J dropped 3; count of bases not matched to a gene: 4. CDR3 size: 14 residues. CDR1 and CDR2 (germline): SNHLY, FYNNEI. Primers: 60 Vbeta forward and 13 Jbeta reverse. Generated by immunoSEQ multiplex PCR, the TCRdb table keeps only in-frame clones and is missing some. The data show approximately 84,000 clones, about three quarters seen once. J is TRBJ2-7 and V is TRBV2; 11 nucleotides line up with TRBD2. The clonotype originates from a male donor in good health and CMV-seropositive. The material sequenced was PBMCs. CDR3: CASSSGLAGYEQYF. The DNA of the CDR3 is TGTGCCAGCAGCTCAGGACTAGCGGGCTACGAGCAGTACTTC.